This TCR beta chain was profiled in a study of memory CD4+ T cells and cytomegalovirus serostatus. The sort gate was single viable CD3+CD4+CD8-CD45RO+ cells for memory CD4+ T cells. Serum IgG to CMV pp150, pp28, p38 and p52 defined serostatus. The repertoire was sequenced with immunoSEQ multiplex PCR; TCRdb's copy has only in-frame clones and lacks some. The sample yields about 82,000 clones, 75% to 90% seen once. Findings and limits, study-wide: Suggested: most of the CMV-linked TCR signature lies in CD4+ memory cells.

Concerning this clone: Antigen specificity is unknown.

V lost 5 bases, J lost 6 bases, and 4 bases lay in between. The CDR3 spans 10 residues. Germline V gene sequence: CDR1 SQVTM, CDR2 ANQGSEA. The sequence was obtained from an adult in good health and CMV-seronegative. The chain links TRBV29-1 to TRBJ1-4, with no clear D. The sample taken for sequencing was memory CD4+ T cells from blood. CDR3: CSVRDEKLFF. In nucleotides, the CDR3 is TGCAGCGTTAGAGATGAAAAACTGTTTTTT.